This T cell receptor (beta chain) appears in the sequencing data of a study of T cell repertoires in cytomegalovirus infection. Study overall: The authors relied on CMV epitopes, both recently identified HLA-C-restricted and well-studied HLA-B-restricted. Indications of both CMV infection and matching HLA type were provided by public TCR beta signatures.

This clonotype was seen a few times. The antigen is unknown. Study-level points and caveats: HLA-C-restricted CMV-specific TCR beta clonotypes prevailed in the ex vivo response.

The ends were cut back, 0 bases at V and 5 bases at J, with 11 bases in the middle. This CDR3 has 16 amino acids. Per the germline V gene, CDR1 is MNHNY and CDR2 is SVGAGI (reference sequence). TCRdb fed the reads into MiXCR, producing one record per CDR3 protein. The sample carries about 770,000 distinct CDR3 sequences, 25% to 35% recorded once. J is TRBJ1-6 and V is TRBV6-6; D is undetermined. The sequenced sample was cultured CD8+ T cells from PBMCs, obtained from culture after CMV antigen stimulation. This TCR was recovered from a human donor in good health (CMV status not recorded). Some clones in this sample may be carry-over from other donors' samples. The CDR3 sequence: CASSYSRAGDNSPLHF. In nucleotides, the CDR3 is TGTGCCAGCAGTTACTCGAGGGCTGGGGATAATTCACCCCTCCACTTT.